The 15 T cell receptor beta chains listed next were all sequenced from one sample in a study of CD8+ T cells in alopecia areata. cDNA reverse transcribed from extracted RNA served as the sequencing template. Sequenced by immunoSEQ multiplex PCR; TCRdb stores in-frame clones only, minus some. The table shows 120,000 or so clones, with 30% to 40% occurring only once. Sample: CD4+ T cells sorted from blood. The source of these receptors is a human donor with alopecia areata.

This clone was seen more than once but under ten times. The chain's CDR3 is CASSRPSEGLRDGYTF. CDR3 DNA: TGTGCCAGCAGTCGCCCCAGTGAAGGCTTAAGGGATGGCTACACCTTC. The rearrangement uses TRBV28 and TRBJ1-2; D uncertain. Trimming took off 5 bases at V and 6 bases at J, with 22 bases between the two ends. The CDR3 sequence is 16 residues long. The germline V gene has CDR1 MDHEN and CDR2 SYDVKM.

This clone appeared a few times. CDR3 in amino acids: CSVERPGRTEAFF. The CDR3 DNA follows: TGCAGCGTTGAACGCCCGGGCCGCACTGAAGCTTTCTTT. The genes are TRBV29-1 and TRBJ1-1; no reliable D call. This CDR3 is built from 13 residues. CDR1 is SQVTM, CDR2 ANQGSEA, per germline. Deletions cut 2 bases from V and 4 bases from J, with 11 bases between. Filled out from reference TRBV29-1 and TRBJ1-1, the complete variable domain reads SAVISQKPSRDICQRGTSLTIQCQVDSQVTMMFWYRQQPGQSLTLIATANQGSEATYESGFVIDKFPISRPNLTFSTLTVSNMSPEDSSIYLCSVERPGRTEAFFGQGTRLTVV.

The CDR3 nucleotides read TGTGCCAGCAGTCAACAGGGGCAGAGCACAGATACGCAGTATTTT. Its translation: CASSQQGQSTDTQYF. The J gene is TRBJ2-3, the V gene TRBV6-5; 7 bases agree with TRBD1. The CDR3 totals 15 residues. V gave up 5 bases and J gave up 0 bases; unmatched junction bases: 5. Germline V lookup: CDR1 MNHEY, CDR2 SVGAGI.

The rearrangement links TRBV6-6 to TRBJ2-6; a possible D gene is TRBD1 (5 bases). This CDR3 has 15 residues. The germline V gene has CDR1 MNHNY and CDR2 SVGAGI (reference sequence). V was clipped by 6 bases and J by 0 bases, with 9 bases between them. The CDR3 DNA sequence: TGTGCCAGCAGCGATCAGGGCTCTGGGGCCAACGTCCTGACTTTC. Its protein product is CASSDQGSGANVLTF.

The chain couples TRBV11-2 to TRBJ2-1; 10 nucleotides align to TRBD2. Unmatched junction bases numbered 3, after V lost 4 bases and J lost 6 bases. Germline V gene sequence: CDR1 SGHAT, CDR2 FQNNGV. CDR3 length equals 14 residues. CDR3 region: CASSSLAGRNEQFF. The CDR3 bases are TGTGCCAGCAGCTCACTAGCGGGGCGCAATGAGCAGTTCTTC.

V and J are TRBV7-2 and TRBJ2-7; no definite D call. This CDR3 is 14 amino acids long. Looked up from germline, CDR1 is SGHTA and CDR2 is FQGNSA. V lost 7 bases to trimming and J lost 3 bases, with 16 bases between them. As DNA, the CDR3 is TGTGCCAGCACCCCCCGCGGCAGAGTCTACGAGCAGTACTTC. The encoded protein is CASTPRGRVYEQYF.

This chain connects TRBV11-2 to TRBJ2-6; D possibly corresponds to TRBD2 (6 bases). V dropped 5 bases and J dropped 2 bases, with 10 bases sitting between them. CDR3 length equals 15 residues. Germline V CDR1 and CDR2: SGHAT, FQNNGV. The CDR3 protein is CASSRAGTGANVLTF. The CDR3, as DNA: TGTGCCAGCAGCCGGGCGGGGACTGGGGCCAACGTCCTGACTTTC.

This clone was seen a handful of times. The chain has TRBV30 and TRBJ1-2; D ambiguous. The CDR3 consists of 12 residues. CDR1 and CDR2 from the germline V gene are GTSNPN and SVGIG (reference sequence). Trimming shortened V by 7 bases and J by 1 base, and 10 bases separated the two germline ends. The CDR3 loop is CAFSQLNYGYTF. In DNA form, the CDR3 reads TGTGCCTTCTCCCAGCTTAACTATGGCTACACCTTC.

The CDR3 nucleotides read TGTGCCAGCAGCTTAGGGACGGTCGTAACTGAAGCTTTCTTT. Its translation: CASSLGTVVTEAFF. This sequence joins TRBV7-2 and TRBJ1-1; no reliable D call. Germline values: CDR1 SGHTA, CDR2 FQGNSA. The CDR3 has 14 residues. V was cut by 1 base and J by 5 bases, with 11 bases left in between.

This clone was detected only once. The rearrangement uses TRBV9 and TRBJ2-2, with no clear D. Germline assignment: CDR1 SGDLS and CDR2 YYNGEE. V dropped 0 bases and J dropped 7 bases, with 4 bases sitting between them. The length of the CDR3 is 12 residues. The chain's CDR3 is CASSVGFGELFF. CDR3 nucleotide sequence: TGTGCCAGCAGCGTAGGGTTCGGGGAGCTGTTTTTT.

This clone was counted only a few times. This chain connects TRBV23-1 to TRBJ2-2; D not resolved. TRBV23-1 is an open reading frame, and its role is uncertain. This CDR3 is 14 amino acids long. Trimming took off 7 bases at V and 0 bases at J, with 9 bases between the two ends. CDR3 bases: TGCGCCAGCATCCTCTCCGCGAACACCGGGGAGCTGTTTTTT. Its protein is CASILSANTGELFF.

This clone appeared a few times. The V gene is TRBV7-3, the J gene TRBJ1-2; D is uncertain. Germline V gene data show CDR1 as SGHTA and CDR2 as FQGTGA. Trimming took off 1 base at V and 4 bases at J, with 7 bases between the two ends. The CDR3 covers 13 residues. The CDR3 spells CASSLSPGYGYTF. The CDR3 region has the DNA TGTGCCAGCAGCTTAAGCCCCGGCTATGGCTACACCTTC.

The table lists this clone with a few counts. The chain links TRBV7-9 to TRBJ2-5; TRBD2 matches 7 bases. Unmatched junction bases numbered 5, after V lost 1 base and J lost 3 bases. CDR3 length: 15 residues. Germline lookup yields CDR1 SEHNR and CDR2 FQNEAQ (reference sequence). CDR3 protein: CASSLVGLAEETQYF. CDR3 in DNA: TGTGCCAGCAGCTTAGTAGGGCTAGCGGAAGAGACCCAGTACTTC.

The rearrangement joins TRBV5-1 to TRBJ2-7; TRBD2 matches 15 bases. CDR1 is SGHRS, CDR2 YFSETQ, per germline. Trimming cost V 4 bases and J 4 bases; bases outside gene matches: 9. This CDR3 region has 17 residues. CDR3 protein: CASSLNAGTSGGYEQYF. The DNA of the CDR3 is TGCGCCAGCAGCCTTAATGCCGGGACTAGCGGGGGGTACGAGCAGTACTTC.

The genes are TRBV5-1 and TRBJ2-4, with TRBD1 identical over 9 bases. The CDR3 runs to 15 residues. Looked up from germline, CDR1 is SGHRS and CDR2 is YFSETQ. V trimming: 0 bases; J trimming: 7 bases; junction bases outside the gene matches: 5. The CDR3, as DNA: TGCGCCAGCAGCTTGGCACGGACAGGGGTTAACATTCAGTACTTC. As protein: CASSLARTGVNIQYF.